These 9 T cell receptor beta chains were all obtained from the same sample, sequenced in a study of cytomegalovirus exposure and HLA in healthy donors. 13 Jbeta primers and 60 Vbeta primers were used for the PCR. Generated by immunoSEQ multiplex PCR, the TCRdb table keeps only in-frame clones and is missing some. The sample lists around 190,000 clones; about 77% were seen once. The sample comprised PBMCs. The receptors originated from a man in his 60s in good health and CMV-seronegative.

The sample holds one count of this clone. This sequence joins TRBV19 and TRBJ2-3; TRBD2 aligns across 8 bases. Germline CDR1 is LNHDA and CDR2 is SQIVND (reference sequence). Germline trimming cut 5 bases from V and 0 bases from J; bases unmatched to any gene: 4. The CDR3 contains 15 residues. The CDR3 reads CASSAQRGSTDTQYF. The CDR3 nucleotides are TGTGCCAGTAGTGCGCAGCGGGGGAGCACAGATACGCAGTATTTT.

The chain joins TRBV7-9 to TRBJ2-5; 7 bases match TRBD2. CDR1 is SEHNR, CDR2 FQNEAQ, per germline (reference sequence). V trimming: 1 base; J trimming: 4 bases; junction bases outside the gene matches: 9. The CDR3 sequence is 16 residues long. Here the CDR3 DNA reads TGTGCCAGCAGCTTAGGGTTCCGAGGGGAGGGAGAGACCCAGTACTTC. It encodes CASSLGFRGEGETQYF.

The CDR3, as DNA: TGTGCCGGGCTCAGGGGGCAGCGCGAGCAGTACTTC. Residues: CAGLRGQREQYF. This sequence joins TRBV30 and TRBJ2-7, with 8 bases aligning to TRBD1. Germline CDR1 reads GTSNPN; CDR2 reads SVGIG (reference sequence). The length of the CDR3 is 12 residues. Trimming at V came to 8 bases and at J to 6 bases, leaving 9 bases not matched to a gene.

The chain links TRBV30 to TRBJ1-2; D perhaps matches TRBD1 (5 bases). From germline, CDR1 is GTSNPN and CDR2 SVGIG (reference sequence). This CDR3 comprises 12 residues. Deletions cut 6 bases from V and 2 bases from J, with 10 bases between. CDR3 sequence: CACSGENYGYTF. The CDR3 DNA reads TGTGCCTGTTCGGGGGAAAACTATGGCTACACCTTC.

J is TRBJ2-5 and V is TRBV9, with 9 bases lining up with TRBD2. With 4 bases clipped from V and 2 bases from J, the junction kept 6 bases outside the gene matches. The germline CDR1 and CDR2 sequences are SGDLS and YYNGEE. The CDR3 runs 15 residues. The CDR3 DNA follows: TGTGCCAGCAGCTTCGCGGGAGGGTTTCAAGAGACCCAGTACTTC. Translating it yields CASSFAGGFQETQYF.

The V gene is TRBV5-4, the J gene TRBJ2-7; unclear D gene. The CDR3 spans 14 residues. CDR1 is SGHNT, CDR2 YYREEE, per germline (reference sequence). Trimming removed 1 base at V and 0 bases at J, with 8 bases between. The CDR3 bases are TGTGCCAGCAGCTTGAATCTAGACTCCTACGAGCAGTACTTC. It translates to CASSLNLDSYEQYF.

The chain links TRBV29-1 to TRBJ2-1; 10 bases map to TRBD2. V lost 4 bases, J lost 7 bases, and 16 bases stayed unmatched. The germline CDR1 and CDR2 sequences are SQVTM and ANQGSEA. CDR3 length: 17 residues. This chain's CDR3 is CSVGGLAGAEIRNEQFF. DNA of the CDR3: TGCAGCGTTGGGGGGCTAGCGGGAGCCGAGATTCGTAATGAGCAGTTCTTC.

Only one count was recorded for this clone. This rearrangement joins TRBV7-6 to TRBJ2-2; 8 nucleotides line up with TRBD2. CDR1 and CDR2 from the germline V gene are SGHVS and FNYEAQ. This CDR3 is 16 amino acids long. Trimming removed 5 bases from V and 7 bases from J; junction bases left unmatched: 12. DNA for the CDR3: TGTGCCAGCAGCCCGGTCGGGGGGGTAGGCGTCGGGGAGCTGTTTTTT. Amino acids: CASSPVGGVGVGELFF.

The V and J genes are TRBV29-1 and TRBJ2-1; D perhaps matches TRBD2 (6 bases). Germline loops: CDR1 SQVTM, CDR2 ANQGSEA. The CDR3 spans 11 residues. V shed 3 bases and J shed 12 bases, with 12 bases lying between them. CDR3 nucleotides: TGCAGCGTTGATCCCGGGAGCGGGCAGTTCTTC. This gives the protein CSVDPGSGQFF.